Listed here are 13 T cell receptor beta chains from one sample, sequenced in a study of blood T cell repertoires in COVID-19. Sequencing was performed with immunoSEQ multiplex PCR; in TCRdb, only in-frame clones are kept and a portion is missing. The sample has 150,000 to 250,000 clones, about 90% seen once. The material sequenced was PBMCs or T cells enriched from blood (not recorded which). These receptors all stem from a woman in her 30s who had recovered from COVID-19.

The chain has TRBV5-1 and TRBJ2-1; 10 bases match TRBD2. The CDR3 has 11 residues. In germline, CDR1 is SGHRS, CDR2 YFSETQ. CDR3 nucleotide sequence: TGCGCTAGCGGGAGGTCCAATGAGCAGTTCTTC. Its translation: CASGRSNEQFF.

The J gene is TRBJ2-1, the V gene TRBV11-2, with 13 positions matching TRBD2. V gave up 3 bases and J gave up 5 bases; unmatched junction bases: 1. The CDR3 extends over 15 amino acids. Germline values: CDR1 SGHAT, CDR2 FQNNGV. CDR3 protein: CASSLGLAGNNEQFF. CDR3 DNA sequence: TGTGCCAGCAGCTTGGGACTAGCGGGAAACAATGAGCAGTTCTTC.

CDR3 DNA: TGTGCCAGCAGCCAAGATTCGCAGGGAACCTACGAGCAGTACTTC. It yields the protein CASSQDSQGTYEQYF. This chain connects TRBV3-1 (or the pseudogene TRBV3-2) to TRBJ2-7; D perhaps matches TRBD1 (5 bases). Per germline, CDR1 LGHDT and CDR2 YNNKEL (reference sequence). Trimming took 0 bases from V and 2 from J, leaving 11 bases between them. The CDR3 runs 15 residues.

V usage is TRBV25-1 and J usage is TRBJ1-4; maybe TRBD1 (6 bases). V lost 1 base, J lost 5 bases, and 11 bases lay in between. The CDR3 consists of 15 residues. Germline V lookup: CDR1 MGHDK, CDR2 SYGVNS. This chain's CDR3 is CASSEWAGENEKLFF. CDR3 DNA: TGTGCCAGCAGTGAATGGGCAGGGGAGAATGAAAAACTGTTTTTT. The full variable domain, with the rest looked up from reference TRBV25-1 and TRBJ1-4, is EADIYQTPRYLVIGTGKKITLECSQTMGHDKMYWYQQDPGMELHLIHYSYGVNSTEKGDLSSESTVSRIRTEHFPLTLESARPSHTSQYLCASSEWAGENEKLFFGSGTQLSVL.

This clone was observed a single time. The V call is TRBV25-1, the J call TRBJ1-3; 8 nucleotides agree with TRBD1. Germline V gives CDR1 MGHDK, CDR2 SYGVNS. Germline trimming cut 4 bases from V and 3 bases from J; bases unmatched to any gene: 2. The CDR3 length is 14 residues. Here the CDR3 reads CASSGTGGGNTIYF. The CDR3 coding sequence is TGTGCCAGCAGTGGAACAGGGGGTGGAAACACCATATATTTT.

This sequence joins TRBV7-9 and TRBJ2-6; the match to TRBD1 covers 7 bases. V shed 1 base, J shed 2 bases, and the junction held 5 bases outside the gene matches. Germline V gives CDR1 SEHNR, CDR2 FQNEAQ (reference sequence). The CDR3 extends over 17 amino acids. This CDR3 reads CASSLETGQAGANVLTF. CDR3 sequence (DNA): TGTGCCAGCAGCTTAGAGACAGGGCAGGCTGGGGCCAACGTCCTGACTTTC.

V gene TRBV6-5 combines with J gene TRBJ1-4, with 11 nucleotides matching TRBD1. Germline CDR1 is MNHEY and CDR2 is SVGAGI. The CDR3 length is 14 residues. The V and J ends lost 4 bases and 10 bases, in that order; junction bases with no gene match: 5. The CDR3 protein is CASSWGQGDGKLFF. CDR3 coding DNA: TGTGCCAGCAGTTGGGGACAGGGGGACGGAAAACTGTTTTTT.

This clone was recorded only once. The gene calls are TRBV19 and TRBJ1-3; 9 bases match TRBD1. This CDR3 spans 14 amino acids. CDR1 is LNHDA, CDR2 SQIVND, per germline (reference sequence). V lost 9 bases and J lost 4; bases outside the gene matches: 7. The CDR3 here is CASQTGGQGNTIYF. The DNA for the CDR3 is TGTGCCAGCCAGACAGGGGGGCAAGGAAACACCATATATTTT. The entire variable domain, with the rest obtained from reference TRBV19 and TRBJ1-3, is as follows: DGGITQSPKYLFRKEGQNVTLSCEQNLNHDAMYWYRQDPGQGLRLIYYSQIVNDFQKGDIAEGYSVSREKKESFPLTVTSAQKNPTAFYLCASQTGGQGNTIYFGEGSWLTVV.

The chain links TRBV27 to TRBJ2-7; TRBD2 aligns across 12 bases. Losses at the gene ends were 5 bases for V and 2 bases for J; bases not matched to a gene: 4. Germline CDR1 MNHEY, CDR2 SMNVEV (reference sequence). The CDR3 is 15 amino acids. The CDR3 loop reads CASSPRLAGAYEQYF. CDR3 DNA sequence: TGTGCCAGCAGTCCACGACTAGCGGGGGCCTACGAGCAGTACTTC.

This sequence joins TRBV18 and TRBJ2-1; the match to TRBD1 covers 7 bases. V gave up 5 bases and J gave up 5 bases; unmatched junction bases: 3. This CDR3 is built from 13 residues. CDR1 is KGHSH, CDR2 LQKENI, per germline. The DNA for the CDR3 is TGTGCCAGCTCATCGGGACAGAACAATGAGCAGTTCTTC. It yields the protein CASSSGQNNEQFF.

This clone has just one count. The chain couples TRBV4-2 to TRBJ2-5, with 16 nucleotides matching TRBD2. Per the germline V gene, CDR1 is LGHNA and CDR2 is YNFKEQ. The J segment lost 5 bases and the V segment lost 4 bases, leaving 13 bases of the junction unmatched. There are 19 residues in the CDR3. The chain's CDR3 is CASSPRPGLAGGSGETQYF. The CDR3 bases are TGTGCCAGCAGCCCCCGACCGGGACTAGCGGGAGGGTCCGGGGAGACCCAGTACTTC.

This chain links TRBV7-2 with TRBJ1-3; D remains unclear. CDR1 SGHTA and CDR2 FQGNSA come from the germline V gene. V was pared by 7 bases and J by 4 bases, with 17 bases between. CDR3 length: 15 amino acids. The CDR3, as DNA: TGTGCCAGCACCCCCGCAGGTTTAGCGGGAAACACCATATATTTT. As protein: CASTPAGLAGNTIYF.

V is TRBV6-5 and J is TRBJ1-1; D is perhaps TRBD1 (6 bases). V shed 7 bases and J shed 0 bases, with 12 bases lying between them. The CDR3 is made up of 14 amino acids. Germline lookup yields CDR1 MNHEY and CDR2 SVGAGI. DNA for the CDR3: TGTGCCAGCAAATTGGACAGCTTGAACACTGAAGCTTTCTTT. This sequence encodes CASKLDSLNTEAFF.